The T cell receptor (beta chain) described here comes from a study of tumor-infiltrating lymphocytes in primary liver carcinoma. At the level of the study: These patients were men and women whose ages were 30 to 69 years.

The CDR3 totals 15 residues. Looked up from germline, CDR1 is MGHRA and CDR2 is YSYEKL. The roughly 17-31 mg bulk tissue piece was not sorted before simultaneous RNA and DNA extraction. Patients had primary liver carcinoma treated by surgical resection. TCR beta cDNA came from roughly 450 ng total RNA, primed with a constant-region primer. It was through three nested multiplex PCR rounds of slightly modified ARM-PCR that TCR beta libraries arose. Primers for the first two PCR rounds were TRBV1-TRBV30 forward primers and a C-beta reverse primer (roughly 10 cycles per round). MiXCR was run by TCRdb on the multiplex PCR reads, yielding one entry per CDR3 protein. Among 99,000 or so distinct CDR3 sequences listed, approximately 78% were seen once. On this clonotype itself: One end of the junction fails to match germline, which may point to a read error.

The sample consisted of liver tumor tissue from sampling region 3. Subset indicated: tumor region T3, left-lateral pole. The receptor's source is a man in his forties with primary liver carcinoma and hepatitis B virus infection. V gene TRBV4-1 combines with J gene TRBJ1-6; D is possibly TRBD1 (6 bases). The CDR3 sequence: CDSSQDSTGNSPLHF. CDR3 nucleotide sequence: TGCGACAGCAGCCAAGATAGCACAGGGAATTCACCACTCCATTTT.